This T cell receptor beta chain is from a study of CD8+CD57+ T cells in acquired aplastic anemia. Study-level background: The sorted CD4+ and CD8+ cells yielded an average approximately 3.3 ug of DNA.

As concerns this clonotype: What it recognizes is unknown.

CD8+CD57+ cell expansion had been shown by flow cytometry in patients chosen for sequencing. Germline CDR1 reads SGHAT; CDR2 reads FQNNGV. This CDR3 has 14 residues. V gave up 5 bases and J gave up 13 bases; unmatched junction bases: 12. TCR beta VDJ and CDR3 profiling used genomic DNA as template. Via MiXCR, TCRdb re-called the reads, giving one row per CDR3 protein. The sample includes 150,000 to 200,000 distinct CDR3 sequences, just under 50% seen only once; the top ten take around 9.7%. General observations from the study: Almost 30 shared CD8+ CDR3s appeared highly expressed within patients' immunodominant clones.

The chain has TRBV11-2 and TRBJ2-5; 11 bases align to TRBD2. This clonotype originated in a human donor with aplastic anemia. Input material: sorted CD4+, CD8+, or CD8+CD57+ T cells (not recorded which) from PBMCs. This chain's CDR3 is CASSLGVGTSGLYF. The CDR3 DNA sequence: TGTGCCAGCAGCCTCGGAGTGGGGACTAGCGGCTTGTACTTC.